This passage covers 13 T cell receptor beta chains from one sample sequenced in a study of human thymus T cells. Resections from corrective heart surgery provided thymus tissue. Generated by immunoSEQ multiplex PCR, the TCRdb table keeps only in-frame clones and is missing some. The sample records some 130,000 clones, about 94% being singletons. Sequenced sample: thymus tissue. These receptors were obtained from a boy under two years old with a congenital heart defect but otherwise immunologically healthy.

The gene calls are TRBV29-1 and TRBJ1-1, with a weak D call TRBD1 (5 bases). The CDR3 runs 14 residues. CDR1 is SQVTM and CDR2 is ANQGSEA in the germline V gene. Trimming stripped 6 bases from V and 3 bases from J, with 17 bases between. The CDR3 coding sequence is TGCAGCGTCCCGCGAGGGGCTGGGGACACTGAAGCTTTCTTT. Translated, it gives CSVPRGAGDTEAFF.

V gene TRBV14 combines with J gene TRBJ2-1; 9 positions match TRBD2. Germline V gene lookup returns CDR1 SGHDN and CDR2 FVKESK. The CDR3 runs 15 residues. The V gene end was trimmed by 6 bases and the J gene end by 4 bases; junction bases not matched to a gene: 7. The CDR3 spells CASSDSGGLYNEQFF. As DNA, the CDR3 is TGTGCCAGCAGTGATAGCGGGGGCCTTTACAATGAGCAGTTCTTC.

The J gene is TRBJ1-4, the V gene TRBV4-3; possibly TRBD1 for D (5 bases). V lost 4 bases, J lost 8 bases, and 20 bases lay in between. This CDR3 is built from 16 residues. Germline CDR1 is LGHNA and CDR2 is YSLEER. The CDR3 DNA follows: TGCGCCAGCAGCCTAACCCTCGGCAGGGTGGGGGAAAAACTGTTTTTT. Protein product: CASSLTLGRVGEKLFF.

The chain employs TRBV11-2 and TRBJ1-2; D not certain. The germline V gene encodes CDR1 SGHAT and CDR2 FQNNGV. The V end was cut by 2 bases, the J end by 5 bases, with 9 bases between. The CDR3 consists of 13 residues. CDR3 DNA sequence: TGTGCCAGCAGCTTACCACATTCTTATGGCTACACCTTC. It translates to CASSLPHSYGYTF.

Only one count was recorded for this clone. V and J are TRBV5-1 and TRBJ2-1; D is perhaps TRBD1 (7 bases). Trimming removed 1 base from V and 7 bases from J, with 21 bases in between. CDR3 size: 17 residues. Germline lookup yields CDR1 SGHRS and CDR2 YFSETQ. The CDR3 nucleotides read TGCGCCAGCAGCTTGTTGGGCGGAGGGGGCCTGGGGAATGAGCAGTTCTTC. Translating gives CASSLLGGGGLGNEQFF.

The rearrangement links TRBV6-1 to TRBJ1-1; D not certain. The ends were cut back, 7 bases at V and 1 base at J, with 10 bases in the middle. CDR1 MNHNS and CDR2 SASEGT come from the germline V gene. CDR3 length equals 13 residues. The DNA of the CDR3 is TGTGCCAGCAATGGTAAGGCGAACACTGAAGCTTTCTTT. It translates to CASNGKANTEAFF.

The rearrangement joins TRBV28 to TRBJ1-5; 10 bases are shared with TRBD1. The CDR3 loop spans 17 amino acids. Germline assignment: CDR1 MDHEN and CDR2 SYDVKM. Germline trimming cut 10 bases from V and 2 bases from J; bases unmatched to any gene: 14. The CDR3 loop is CATLVTGGVMGNQPQHF. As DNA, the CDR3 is TGTGCCACCCTTGTGACAGGGGGCGTTATGGGCAATCAGCCCCAGCATTTT.

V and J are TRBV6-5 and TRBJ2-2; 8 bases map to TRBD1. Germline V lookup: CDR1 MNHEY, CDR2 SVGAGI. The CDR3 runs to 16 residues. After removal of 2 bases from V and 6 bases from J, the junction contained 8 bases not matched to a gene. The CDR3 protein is CASSYAILQGAGELFF. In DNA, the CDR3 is TGTGCCAGCAGTTACGCGATCTTACAGGGGGCCGGGGAGCTGTTTTTT.

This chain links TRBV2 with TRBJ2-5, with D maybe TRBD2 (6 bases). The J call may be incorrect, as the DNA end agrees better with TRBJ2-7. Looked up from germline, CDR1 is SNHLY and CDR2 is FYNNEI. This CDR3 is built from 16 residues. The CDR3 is CASSESGTHGPYEQYF. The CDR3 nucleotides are TGTGCCAGCAGTGAATCCGGGACTCACGGACCCTACGAGCAGTACTTC.

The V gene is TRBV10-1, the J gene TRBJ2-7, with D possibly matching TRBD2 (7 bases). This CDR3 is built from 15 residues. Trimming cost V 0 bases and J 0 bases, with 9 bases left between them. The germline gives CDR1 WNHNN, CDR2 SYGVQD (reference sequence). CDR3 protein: CASSESAGASYEQYF. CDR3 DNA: TGCGCCAGCAGTGAGTCGGCGGGGGCCTCCTACGAGCAGTACTTC.

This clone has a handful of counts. The chain's CDR3 is CASSSKLTGWDYGYTF. In DNA form, the CDR3 reads TGTGCCAGCAGTTCTAAACTTACAGGGTGGGACTATGGCTACACCTTC. This chain links TRBV6-6 with TRBJ1-2; D is possibly TRBD1 (6 bases). Trimming removed 4 bases at V and 3 bases at J, with 18 bases between. Germline V gene sequence: CDR1 MNHNY, CDR2 SVGAGI (reference sequence). The CDR3 sequence is 16 residues long.

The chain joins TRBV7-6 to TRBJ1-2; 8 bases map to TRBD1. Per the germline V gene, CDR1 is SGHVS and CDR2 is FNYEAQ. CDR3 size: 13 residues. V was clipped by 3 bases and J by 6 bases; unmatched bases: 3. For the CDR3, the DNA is TGTGCCAGCAGCTTTGGACAGGGACATGGCTACACCTTC. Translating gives CASSFGQGHGYTF. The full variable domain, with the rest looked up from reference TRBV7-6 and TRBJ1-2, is GAGVSQSPRYKVTKRGQDVALRCDPISGHVSLYWYRQALGQGPEFLTYFNYEAQQDKSGLPNDRFSAERPEGSISTLTIQRTEQRDSAMYRCASSFGQGHGYTFGSGTRLTVV.

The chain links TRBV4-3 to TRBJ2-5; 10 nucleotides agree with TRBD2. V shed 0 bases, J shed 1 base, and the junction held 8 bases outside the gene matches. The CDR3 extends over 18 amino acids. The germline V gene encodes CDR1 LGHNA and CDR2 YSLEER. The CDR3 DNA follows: TGCGCCAGCAGCCAAGATAATGCTAGCGGGGGCTGCCAAGAGACCCAGTACTTC. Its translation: CASSQDNASGGCQETQYF.